This T cell receptor beta chain was identified during a study of blood T cell repertoires in COVID-19. In the original workflow: Nucleated cell number was recorded as an estimate derived from reference gene primer amplification. TCRdb's table, derived via immunoSEQ multiplex PCR, lists solely in-frame clones and lacks some. V, J and clone size are those of that table, while D and trimming were read from the DNA. Of some 200,000 clones listed, around nine tenths are singletons. Trimming pared 6 bases from V and 0 bases from J, leaving 11 bases between. CDR3 length: 15 amino acids. The germline V gene has CDR1 ENHRY and CDR2 SYGVKD.

The sequence was collected from a man aged 18 to 30 with active or convalescent COVID-19. The V and J genes are TRBV10-3 and TRBJ1-4; D is possibly TRBD1 (6 bases). The sample comprised peripheral blood. CDR3 protein: CAIREGEATNEKLFF. The CDR3 nucleotides are TGTGCCATCAGGGAGGGGGAGGCAACTAATGAAAAACTGTTTTTT.